This entry is about one T cell receptor (beta chain). The table came from immunoSEQ multiplex PCR; TCRdb's copy has only in-frame clones and leaves some out. The sample has around 42,000 clones; more than 85% are singletons. The data were taken from a study of T cell changes during pregnancy in multiple sclerosis. J lost 8 bases, V lost 0 bases, and 4 bases had no gene match. The CDR3 totals 15 residues. The germline V gene encodes CDR1 SGHAT and CDR2 FQDESV (reference sequence). The clonotype was recovered from a female donor in good health, enrolled as a control in a pregnancy study. The chain carries TRBV11-1 and TRBJ2-1; 10 nucleotides agree with TRBD2. The material sequenced was CD4+ T cells from peripheral blood mononuclear cells, taken in the second trimester of pregnancy. The CDR3 is CASSLALSGRDEQFF. In nucleotides, the CDR3 is TGTGCCAGCAGCTTAGCGCTAAGCGGGAGGGATGAGCAGTTCTTC.